This T cell receptor (beta chain) is from a study of shared clonotypes between healthy human individuals. Study in general: A donor's plate count was three for CD4 naive and three for CD4 memory; CD8 naive had two and CD8 memory one. Overall study findings and caveats: With few donors, the genetic and exposure-history diversity represented was limited.

The authors divided CD4+ cells into CD45RA+ naive and CD45RA-negative memory subsets. This clone showed up just once. The antigen remains undetermined. The CDR3 sequence is 16 residues long. The V segment lost 6 bases and the J segment 4 bases; nucleotides outside the gene matches: 13. From germline, CDR1 is MNHEY and CDR2 SMNVEV (reference sequence). In the original processing: Junction-only immunoSEQ data arrived without quality scores, meaning filtering differed. TCRdb keeps only in-frame clones here, not all; method: immunoSEQ multiplex PCR. V and J calls and clone size follow that table, whereas D and trimming were derived from the DNA. The sample contains around 2.5 million clones, 93% of which appear only once.

The sequencing sample was made of naive CD4+ T cells from PBMCs. As to subset: CD45RA+ positively selected. The TCR comes from a man between 18 and 29 years old in good health. Some clones in this sample may be carry-over from other donors' samples. The chain couples TRBV27 to TRBJ1-2, with 8 positions matching TRBD1. The CDR3 nucleotides read TGTGCCAGCAGAGATCGGACAGGGACGAGCCTCTATGGCTACACCTTC. This translates into CASRDRTGTSLYGYTF.